A single sample gave rise to the 16 T cell receptor beta chains below, sequenced in a study of CD8 T cells in ankylosing spondylitis. Study conclusions and caveats: Blood from ankylosing spondylitis patients appeared to carry a characteristic roughly 8-variant TCR beta motif.

These receptors have no known antigen. MiXCR was run by TCRdb on the 5' RACE reads, yielding one entry per CDR3 protein. Of 400,000 to 450,000 distinct CDR3 sequences in the sample, under 20% are singletons; the top ten hold just over 1%. Sequencing was carried out using blood, either unsorted or a sorted T cell fraction (not recorded which). These receptors were collected from a male donor with ankylosing spondylitis.

This clonotype was observed many times. This chain connects TRBV5-1 to TRBJ2-5; maybe TRBD2 (6 bases). Trimming took 0 bases from V and 2 from J, leaving 11 bases between them. Looked up from germline, CDR1 is SGHRS and CDR2 is YFSETQ. The CDR3 has 15 amino acids. The CDR3 reads CASSLGGANQETQYF. The CDR3 DNA sequence: TGCGCCAGCAGCTTGGGCGGGGCGAATCAAGAGACCCAGTACTTC.

This clonotype was found a few times. This rearrangement joins TRBV2 to TRBJ2-3; TRBD1 matches at 8 bases. V shed 10 bases, J shed 5 bases, and the junction held 11 bases outside the gene matches. The CDR3 sequence is 14 residues long. CDR1 is SNHLY and CDR2 is FYNNEI in the germline V gene. The CDR3 DNA is TGTGCCACCCTGACAGGGGTAGGGCAAGATACGCAGTATTTT. Translation: CATLTGVGQDTQYF.

V is TRBV28 and J is TRBJ1-5; 7 nucleotides line up with TRBD1. Unmatched junction bases numbered 12, after V lost 8 bases and J lost 2 bases. The germline V gene has CDR1 MDHEN and CDR2 SYDVKM. The CDR3 is 16 residues long. The CDR3 DNA follows: TGTGCCAGCGGCGGGACAGCCGACATGGGCAATCAGCCCCAGCATTTT. Its protein is CASGGTADMGNQPQHF.

This sequence joins TRBV30 and TRBJ1-2, with no clear D. Germline CDR1 GTSNPN, CDR2 SVGIG (reference sequence). The CDR3 has 12 amino acids. Trimming took off 4 bases at V and 8 bases at J, with 14 bases between the two ends. The CDR3 region is CAWIRGTRGYTF. As DNA, the CDR3 is TGTGCCTGGATTAGAGGCACCCGAGGCTACACCTTC.

Note on this clonotype: The DNA is omitted, as the CDR3 cannot be located on it reliably, and the CDR3 follows TCRdb's listing. The chain couples TRBV7-2 to TRBJ2-2. From its first to its last residue, the CDR3 has 17 amino acids. CDR1 is SGHTA and CDR2 is FQGNSA in the germline V gene. This CDR3 is CASSPSARRNTGELFFF.

The rearrangement joins TRBV2 to TRBJ2-3; TRBD2 aligns across 12 bases. The CDR3 extends over 15 amino acids. The V and J ends lost 4 bases and 5 bases, in that order; junction bases with no gene match: 4. Looked up from germline, CDR1 is SNHLY and CDR2 is FYNNEI. As DNA, the CDR3 is TGTGCCAGCAGTGTGGGACTAGCGGGCCAAGATACGCAGTATTTT. Translated: CASSVGLAGQDTQYF.

The chain has TRBV5-1 and TRBJ1-4, with TRBD1 as a possible D gene (6 bases). V lost 4 bases, J lost 7 bases, and 14 bases lay in between. Germline values: CDR1 SGHRS, CDR2 YFSETQ. The CDR3 is 14 amino acids. The chain's CDR3 is CASSTGGGREKLFF. The CDR3 DNA follows: TGCGCCAGCAGCACGGGCGGGGGGCGTGAAAAACTGTTTTTT.

This clonotype showed up just a few times. The genes are TRBV4-3 and TRBJ1-2, with D unresolved. The CDR3 contains 14 residues. The germline CDR1 and CDR2 sequences are LGHNA and YSLEER. The ends were cut back, 3 bases at V and 4 bases at J, with 12 bases in the middle. The CDR3 is CASSHPGESYGYTF. The CDR3 nucleotides are TGCGCCAGCAGCCACCCCGGAGAGAGCTATGGCTACACCTTC.

The chain is built from TRBV6-2 or TRBV6-3 and TRBJ1-1; the D gene is possibly TRBD1 (5 bases). There are 13 residues in the CDR3. The germline CDR1 and CDR2 sequences are MNHEY and SVGEGT. Trimming took 2 bases from V and 4 from J, leaving 8 bases between them. The DNA for the CDR3 is TGTGCCAGCAGTTACAGGGGTATCACTGAAGCTTTCTTT. Encoded protein: CASSYRGITEAFF.

This clonotype was found a few times. J is TRBJ1-2 and V is TRBV7-9; 8 bases match TRBD1. This CDR3 contains 15 residues. Germline trimming cut 6 bases from V and 4 bases from J; bases unmatched to any gene: 10. Germline CDR1 and CDR2: SEHNR and FQNEAQ (reference sequence). This CDR3 is CASSSSDRDIYGYTF. The DNA of the CDR3 is TGTGCCAGCAGTTCGTCGGACAGGGACATCTATGGCTACACCTTC.

This clonotype was seen only a few times. This chain links TRBV7-2 with TRBJ1-3; 9 bases are shared with TRBD1. The germline V gene encodes CDR1 SGHTA and CDR2 FQGNSA. V shed 5 bases and J 1 base; nucleotides not matched to a gene: 9. The CDR3 length is 17 residues. CDR3 DNA sequence: TGTGCCAGCAGCGGCCCCTTTGGACAGGGGTCTGGAAACACCATATATTTT. It encodes CASSGPFGQGSGNTIYF.

The sample holds a few counts of this clonotype. The rearrangement uses TRBV20-1 and TRBJ2-7; the D gene is possibly TRBD1 (5 bases). This CDR3 has 14 amino acids. Germline lookup yields CDR1 DFQATT and CDR2 SNEGSKA (reference sequence). V gave up 0 bases and J gave up 0 bases, with 9 bases separating them. This chain's CDR3 is CSARDRGSSYEQYF. CDR3 in DNA: TGCAGTGCTAGAGATAGGGGCAGCTCCTACGAGCAGTACTTC.

This chain uses TRBV12-3 or TRBV12-4 with TRBJ2-3, with a tentative D call TRBD1 (6 bases). The germline V and J ends were trimmed by 5 bases and 3 bases, with 12 bases remaining between them. The CDR3 is 14 amino acids. CDR3 coding DNA: TGTGCCAGCAGTCTAACCAGGGGAACAGATACGCAGTATTTT. Its protein is CASSLTRGTDTQYF.

The chain carries TRBV20-1 and TRBJ1-2; possible D gene TRBD1, 6 bases. Germline CDR1 DFQATT, CDR2 SNEGSKA (reference sequence). The CDR3 has 14 amino acids. The V and J ends lost 0 bases and 7 bases respectively, with 15 bases between them. This CDR3 reads CSARDQRGDIGYTF. In nucleotides, the CDR3 is TGCAGTGCTAGAGATCAAAGGGGGGATATTGGCTACACCTTC.

This clonotype was detected a few times. The chain has TRBV29-1 and TRBJ2-1; perhaps D is TRBD1 or TRBD2 (6 bases each). CDR1 and CDR2 from the germline V gene are SQVTM and ANQGSEA. The CDR3 runs 14 residues. V was cut by 7 bases and J by 1 base, with 14 bases left in between. The chain's CDR3 is CSAGEGGSYNEQFF. The DNA of the CDR3 is TGCAGCGCCGGAGAGGGGGGATCCTACAATGAGCAGTTCTTC.

This clonotype was detected a few times. This chain uses TRBV7-2 with TRBJ1-5; 7 bases align to TRBD1. In germline, CDR1 is SGHTA, CDR2 FQGNSA. The CDR3 has 15 residues. Unmatched junction bases numbered 8, after V lost 5 bases and J lost 4 bases. CDR3 DNA: TGTGCCAGCAGCCCGACAGGGACAACTAATCAGCCCCAGCATTTT. Its translation is CASSPTGTTNQPQHF.